The sequence of this TCR beta chain was determined in a study of cytomegalovirus exposure and HLA in healthy donors. General study points: A later analysis associated some 18,000 TCR beta sequences with HLA alleles at a 0.05 false discovery rate. Some highly shared sequence variants likely arose as a pipeline artifact. As a later analysis showed, a missense DCLRE1C variant was linked to trimming of TCR beta V- and J-genes.

The CDR3 sequence is 16 residues long. The V segment lost 1 base and the J segment 4 bases; nucleotides outside the gene matches: 7. CDR1 is SEHNR and CDR2 is FQNEAQ in the germline V gene (reference sequence). Researchers ran the PCR with 60 Vbeta and 13 Jbeta primers. Assay: immunoSEQ multiplex PCR; the TCRdb copy retains only in-frame clones and omits some. This sample carries 200,000 or so clones, 81% of them seen once, and the ten largest clones take around 2%. In the case of this clone: Its antigen is not known.

The chain couples TRBV7-9 to TRBJ2-1; TRBD1 agrees at 7 bases. The clonotype comes from a woman aged 18-29 years in good health and CMV-seropositive. Sequenced sample: PBMCs. DNA of the CDR3: TGTGCCAGCAGCTTAGAATTCGGGGACAGATACAATGAGCAGTTCTTC. This sequence encodes CASSLEFGDRYNEQFF.